The 8 T cell receptor beta chains below come from one sample, sequenced in a study of memory CD4+ T cells and cytomegalovirus serostatus. The sort gate was single viable CD3+CD4+CD8-CD45RO+ cells for memory CD4+ T cells. Some clones are missing from TCRdb's copy, which holds only in-frame ones; the method was immunoSEQ multiplex PCR. This repertoire shows around 40,000 clones, 75% to 80% found once; its top ten account for about 0.8%. Sequencing was done on a sample of memory CD4+ T cells from blood. The receptors here all came from an adult in good health and CMV-seronegative.

V is TRBV5-4 and J is TRBJ2-1, with 7 bases matching TRBD1. With 4 bases clipped from V and 4 bases from J, the junction kept 14 bases outside the gene matches. Germline CDR1 SGHNT, CDR2 YYREEE (reference sequence). This CDR3 comprises 17 residues. DNA of the CDR3: TGTGCCAGCAGCCCAACCCGACAGGGAAGGGTATACAATGAGCAGTTCTTC. Translating it yields CASSPTRQGRVYNEQFF.

Concerning this clone itself: The junction departs from the called germline gene at one end, perhaps through a read error. V gene TRBV7-3 combines with J gene TRBJ2-7, with D possibly matching TRBD1 (5 bases). Germline lookup yields CDR1 SGHTA and CDR2 FQGTGA. The CDR3 totals 16 residues. The CDR3 DNA reads as TGCGCCAGCAGCCAAGTGGACATGGGGTTCTCCTACGAGCAGTACTTC. Translated, it gives CASSQVDMGFSYEQYF.

The DNA of the CDR3 is TGTGCCAGCAGTGCAGATCAGCCCCAGCATTTT. As protein: CASSADQPQHF. The rearrangement uses TRBV2 and TRBJ1-5; D is uncertain. Germline lookup yields CDR1 SNHLY and CDR2 FYNNEI. The CDR3 sequence is 11 residues long. V gave up 4 bases and J gave up 5 bases, with 3 bases separating them.

This rearrangement joins TRBV6-5 to TRBJ2-3; D is uncertain. Trimming took off 0 bases at V and 4 bases at J, with 8 bases between the two ends. This CDR3 spans 14 amino acids. CDR1 is MNHEY, CDR2 SVGAGI, per germline. The CDR3 bases are TGTGCCAGCAGTTACTCCCCAGCCTCAGATACGCAGTATTTT. It codes for CASSYSPASDTQYF.

The chain is built from TRBV5-5 and TRBJ2-7; D is uncertain. V was shortened by 0 bases and J by 3 bases, with 4 bases between the two germline ends. CDR1 and CDR2 (germline): SGHKS, YYEKEE (reference sequence). This CDR3 spans 12 amino acids. CDR3 in DNA: TGTGCCAGCAGCTTGGAACTCTACGAGCAGTACTTC. This translates into CASSLELYEQYF.

The rearrangement links TRBV7-3 to TRBJ1-1, with a weak D call TRBD1 (6 bases). The V end lost 3 bases, the J end lost 4 bases, and 12 bases lay between the germline ends. CDR1 is SGHTA and CDR2 is FQGTGA in the germline V gene. This CDR3 comprises 14 residues. CDR3 in DNA: TGTGCCAGCAGCTTTGAGGGGGTGGGCACTGAAGCTTTCTTT. It encodes CASSFEGVGTEAFF.

The rearrangement links TRBV5-1 to TRBJ1-2; maybe TRBD1 (5 bases). This CDR3 has 13 amino acids. CDR1 and CDR2 from the germline V gene are SGHRS and YFSETQ. V lost 4 bases, J lost 7 bases, and 14 bases lay in between. CDR3 sequence reads: CASSAGARSGYTF. The CDR3 coding sequence is TGCGCCAGCAGCGCCGGGGCACGCTCTGGCTACACCTTC.

The J gene is TRBJ2-5, the V gene TRBV5-1; D is tentatively TRBD1 or TRBD2 (6 bases each). The CDR3 is made up of 17 amino acids. CDR1 is SGHRS, CDR2 YFSETQ, per germline. Trimming took 4 bases from V and 5 from J, leaving 24 bases between them. CDR3 in amino acids: CASSGGRTFSAGETQYF. CDR3 bases: TGCGCCAGCAGCGGGGGGCGGACCTTCTCCGCGGGGGAGACCCAGTACTTC. The full variable domain, its missing parts supplied by reference TRBV5-1 and TRBJ2-5, is KAGVTQTPRYLIKTRGQQVTLSCSPISGHRSVSWYQQTPGQGLQFLFEYFSETQRNKGNFPGRFSGRQFSNSRSEMNVSTLELGDSALYLCASSGGRTFSAGETQYFGPGTRLLVL.